Sequencing of this T cell receptor (beta chain) was carried out in a study of CD8 T cells in cerebrospinal fluid in Alzheimer's disease. Judged by frequency, this clonotype is large (0.1 to 1%). This CDR3 region has 13 residues. CDR1 is MNHEY, CDR2 SVGAGI, per germline. CSF cells were profiled by 10X single-cell V(D)J and 5' expression. TCRdb reworked the 10x single-cell sequencing reads into one entry per CDR3 protein, no DNA. The table lists more than 750 distinct CDR3 sequences. Parkinson's disease patients served as a neurodegenerative disease comparison group. Every participant was in good physical condition without acute infectious disease. A live/dead marker was used to sort live CSF cells for droplet sequencing.

The V and J genes are TRBV6-5 and TRBJ1-1; absent DNA, TCRdb's TRBD1 call cannot be checked. The sequencing input was cerebrospinal fluid. This clonotype originated in a human donor with Parkinson's disease. The CDR3: CASSPDRATGAFF.